Below are 18 T cell receptor beta chains sequenced from a single sample in a study of cytomegalovirus exposure and HLA in healthy donors. A multiplex PCR was run with 60 Vbeta primers and 13 Jbeta primers. The table came from immunoSEQ multiplex PCR; TCRdb's copy has only in-frame clones and leaves some out. The repertoire consists of over 100,000 clones, with around 80% occurring once and the leading ten covering 1.3% to 1.5%. The source material was PBMCs. All receptors derive from a female donor in good health and CMV-seronegative.

The gene calls are TRBV28 and TRBJ2-4, with TRBD1 identical over 8 bases. Trimming removed 4 bases from V and 6 bases from J; junction bases left unmatched: 5. The germline gives CDR1 MDHEN, CDR2 SYDVKM. The CDR3 covers 14 residues. CDR3 nucleotides: TGTGCCAGCAGTTCCAGGGGGCCCAGAAACATTCAGTACTTC. Translating gives CASSSRGPRNIQYF.

The rearrangement links TRBV27 to TRBJ1-1; a weak D match, TRBD1 (6 bases). The CDR3 runs 14 residues. Trimming pared 0 bases from V and 4 bases from J, leaving 9 bases between. The germline V gene has CDR1 MNHEY and CDR2 SMNVEV (reference sequence). In DNA form, the CDR3 reads TGTGCCAGCAGTTTATCCCACAGGGCCACTGAAGCTTTCTTT. Amino acid sequence: CASSLSHRATEAFF.

The V gene is TRBV15, the J gene TRBJ2-3; tentative D call: TRBD1 (5 bases). Germline CDR1 and CDR2: LNHNV and YYDKDF (reference sequence). Trimming took off 5 bases at V and 0 bases at J, with 12 bases between the two ends. The CDR3 extends over 15 amino acids. Here the CDR3 DNA reads TGTGCCACCAGCGCACAGGTCCCTAGCACAGATACGCAGTATTTT. Protein: CATSAQVPSTDTQYF.

This chain connects TRBV9 to TRBJ2-7; no clear D gene. The germline V gene encodes CDR1 SGDLS and CDR2 YYNGEE. The CDR3 sequence is 12 residues long. The V end lost 4 bases, the J end lost 0 bases, and 5 bases lay between the germline ends. The CDR3 DNA sequence: TGTGCCAGCAGCATTCGCTCCTACGAGCAGTACTTC. Its translation: CASSIRSYEQYF.

This rearrangement joins TRBV6-1 to TRBJ2-7; 8 nucleotides agree with TRBD2. V lost 3 bases and J lost 6; bases outside the gene matches: 7. The CDR3 runs 14 residues. Germline assignment: CDR1 MNHNS and CDR2 SASEGT. CDR3 coding DNA: TGTGCCAGCAGTGACGGGGGGGGCGCGGCCGAGCAGTACTTC. Amino acids: CASSDGGGAAEQYF.

CDR3 residues: CASSLTQGNTIYF. The DNA for the CDR3 is TGTGCCAGCAGCTTAACACAGGGAAACACCATATATTTT. V and J are TRBV7-9 and TRBJ1-3; unclear D gene. The CDR3 runs to 13 residues. From germline, CDR1 is SEHNR and CDR2 FQNEAQ (reference sequence). The V end was cut by 2 bases, the J end by 4 bases, with 6 bases between.

This rearrangement joins TRBV7-9 to TRBJ2-1, with 8 positions matching TRBD1. Germline V lookup: CDR1 SEHNR, CDR2 FQNEAQ (reference sequence). The length of the CDR3 is 15 residues. V trimming: 3 bases; J trimming: 3 bases; junction bases outside the gene matches: 4. The CDR3 region has the DNA TGTGCCAGCAGCTTGAGACAGGGGAACTACAATGAGCAGTTCTTC. This translates into CASSLRQGNYNEQFF.

This clone was counted a few times. The CDR3 region has the DNA TGTGCCAGCAGCGTTACTAGCGGGCTAACAGATACGCAGTATTTT. Amino acids: CASSVTSGLTDTQYF. V and J are TRBV9 and TRBJ2-3; 9 bases fit TRBD2. The V gene end was trimmed by 2 bases and the J gene end by 3 bases; junction bases not matched to a gene: 4. Per the germline V gene, CDR1 is SGDLS and CDR2 is YYNGEE. CDR3 size: 15 residues.

The chain couples TRBV7-9 to TRBJ1-2, with TRBD1 matching over 7 bases. Germline values: CDR1 SEHNR, CDR2 FQNEAQ (reference sequence). The CDR3 totals 14 residues. The V and J ends lost 6 bases and 7 bases, in that order; junction bases with no gene match: 11. The CDR3 spells CASRNTGESVGYTF. In nucleotides, the CDR3 is TGTGCCAGCAGAAACACAGGGGAGTCGGTTGGCTACACCTTC.

This chain links TRBV7-2 with TRBJ2-2; tentative D call: TRBD2 (5 bases). Germline CDR1 SGHTA, CDR2 FQGNSA. V was trimmed by 2 bases and J by 6 bases, leaving 7 bases between them. The CDR3 consists of 13 residues. This CDR3 reads CASSLRGSGELFF. DNA of the CDR3: TGTGCCAGCAGCTTACGGGGATCCGGGGAGCTGTTTTTT.

The rearrangement uses TRBV19 and TRBJ2-7, with TRBD2 matching over 14 bases. Looked up from germline, CDR1 is LNHDA and CDR2 is SQIVND (reference sequence). V lost 5 bases, J lost 5 bases, and 11 bases stayed unmatched. The CDR3 extends over 17 amino acids. CDR3 in amino acids: CASSPGGTSGSVHEQYF. The DNA of the CDR3 is TGTGCCAGTAGTCCAGGGGGGACTAGCGGGAGTGTCCACGAGCAGTACTTC.

The chain uses TRBV27 and TRBJ1-1; 8 nucleotides match TRBD1. Germline V CDR1 and CDR2: MNHEY, SMNVEV (reference sequence). This CDR3 has 14 residues. V was clipped by 8 bases and J by 5 bases; unmatched bases: 10. The CDR3 loop is CASGEQGVWTEAFF. In nucleotides, the CDR3 is TGTGCCAGCGGCGAACAGGGGGTTTGGACTGAAGCTTTCTTT.

The V gene is TRBV6-1, the J gene TRBJ1-2; D gene ambiguous. The V gene's germline CDR1 is MNHNS and CDR2 SASEGT. The CDR3 has 11 residues. V was trimmed by 5 bases and J by 6 bases, leaving 7 bases between them. This CDR3 reads CASSWGDGYTF. In nucleotides, the CDR3 is TGTGCCAGCAGTTGGGGAGATGGCTACACCTTC.

The chain carries TRBV5-8 and TRBJ2-7; the match to TRBD1 covers 10 bases. The J segment lost 0 bases and the V segment lost 4 bases, leaving 4 bases of the junction unmatched. Looked up from germline, CDR1 is SGHTS and CDR2 is YDEGEE. The CDR3 contains 15 residues. CDR3 DNA sequence: TGTGCCAGCAGCCGACAGGGGGCTTTCTCCTACGAGCAGTACTTC. It translates to CASSRQGAFSYEQYF.

The chain carries TRBV4-2 and TRBJ1-4; D is uncertain. The CDR3 length is 13 residues. From germline, CDR1 is LGHNA and CDR2 YNFKEQ. V was shortened by 7 bases and J by 7 bases, with 13 bases between the two germline ends. The CDR3 spells CASTPGVGEKLFF. The CDR3 bases are TGTGCCAGCACCCCCGGAGTTGGTGAAAAACTGTTTTTT.

V is TRBV7-4 and J is TRBJ1-4; no clear D. V was clipped by 5 bases and J by 1 base, with 14 bases between them. Germline values: CDR1 SGHVT, CDR2 SQSDAQ. The CDR3 runs to 16 residues. CDR3 in DNA: TGTGCCAGCAGCCCCCGACGGGTTAGAACTAATGAAAAACTGTTTTTT. This gives the protein CASSPRRVRTNEKLFF.

The chain links TRBV28 to TRBJ1-1, with TRBD1 identical over 9 bases. CDR1 and CDR2 from the germline V gene are MDHEN and SYDVKM. V lost 2 bases and J lost 0; bases outside the gene matches: 16. The CDR3 sequence is 20 residues long. CDR3 sequence reads: CASSLLGQGFAGALNTEAFF. The CDR3 DNA follows: TGTGCCAGCAGTTTACTGGGACAGGGATTCGCGGGTGCGCTGAACACTGAAGCTTTCTTT.

This clone has a single count. The chain has TRBV2 and TRBJ1-1; D is undetermined. Germline CDR1 is SNHLY and CDR2 is FYNNEI. This CDR3 is built from 14 residues. V gave up 2 bases and J gave up 3 bases, with 10 bases separating them. CDR3 DNA sequence: TGTGCCAGCAGTGAATATAGGGAGGACACTGAAGCTTTCTTT. Translated: CASSEYREDTEAFF.